The 6 T cell receptor beta chains listed next were all sequenced from one sample in a study of T cells after posttransplantation cyclophosphamide. Clones were sequenced by immunoSEQ multiplex PCR, and TCRdb holds only the in-frame ones, with some missing. This sample carries about 42,000 clones, less than 95% of them seen once, and the ten largest clones take under 3%. A marrow graft followed busulfan-fludarabine conditioning, with cyclophosphamide on days +3 and +4. Sequenced material: PBMCs, taken around 67 days after allogeneic stem cell transplant with posttransplant cyclophosphamide. The receptors stem from a male patient aged 60-70 years who received an allogeneic stem cell transplant from a related donor and was CMV-positive. The graft donor may have given rise to some T cells.

The rearrangement uses TRBV4-1 and TRBJ2-2; 9 positions agree with TRBD1. Germline CDR1 MGHRA, CDR2 YSYEKL. The length of the CDR3 is 15 residues. V dropped 6 bases and J dropped 4; count of bases not matched to a gene: 6. CDR3: CASSNRGLVTGELFF. CDR3 coding DNA: TGCGCCAGCAGTAACAGGGGGCTGGTCACCGGGGAGCTGTTTTTT.

The chain carries TRBV11-2 and TRBJ1-1; 10 bases match TRBD1. CDR1 is SGHAT, CDR2 FQNNGV, per germline. V lost 6 bases to trimming and J lost 4 bases; unmatched junction nucleotides: 2. This CDR3 region has 13 residues. The CDR3 is CASSGQGGTEAFF. The CDR3 DNA sequence: TGTGCCAGCAGTGGACAGGGGGGCACTGAAGCTTTCTTT.

The chain carries TRBV18 and TRBJ1-4, with unresolved D. Trimming cost V 3 bases and J 4 bases, with 12 bases left between them. This CDR3 comprises 15 residues. CDR1 and CDR2 (germline): KGHSH, LQKENI. This CDR3 is CASSPLPGFNEKLFF. The CDR3 nucleotides read TGTGCCAGCTCACCTCTCCCCGGGTTTAATGAAAAACTGTTTTTT.

The chain employs TRBV9 and TRBJ1-2, with 7 bases lining up with TRBD1. This CDR3 is 15 amino acids long. Germline values: CDR1 SGDLS, CDR2 YYNGEE. The J segment lost 4 bases and the V segment lost 0 bases, leaving 6 bases of the junction unmatched. CDR3 nucleotide sequence: TGTGCCAGCAGCGTAGAGGGGACAGCCTCCTATGGCTACACCTTC. Encoded protein: CASSVEGTASYGYTF.

This clone came up a few times. The V call is TRBV27, the J call TRBJ1-1; TRBD1 agrees at 9 bases. The CDR3 spans 17 residues. Trimming removed 2 bases from V and 5 bases from J; junction bases left unmatched: 12. In germline, CDR1 is MNHEY, CDR2 SMNVEV (reference sequence). The chain's CDR3 is CASSLLPLQGANTEAFF. CDR3 nucleotide sequence: TGTGCCAGCAGTTTACTCCCCCTACAGGGGGCTAATACTGAAGCTTTCTTT.

The J gene is TRBJ1-3, the V gene TRBV5-6; possibly TRBD1 for D (6 bases). Per germline, CDR1 SGHDT and CDR2 YYEEEE. The CDR3 consists of 14 residues. V dropped 4 bases and J dropped 1 base, with 9 bases sitting between them. CDR3 sequence: CASSMTGSGNTIYF. Written as DNA, the CDR3 is TGTGCCAGCAGCATGACAGGTTCTGGAAACACCATATATTTT.